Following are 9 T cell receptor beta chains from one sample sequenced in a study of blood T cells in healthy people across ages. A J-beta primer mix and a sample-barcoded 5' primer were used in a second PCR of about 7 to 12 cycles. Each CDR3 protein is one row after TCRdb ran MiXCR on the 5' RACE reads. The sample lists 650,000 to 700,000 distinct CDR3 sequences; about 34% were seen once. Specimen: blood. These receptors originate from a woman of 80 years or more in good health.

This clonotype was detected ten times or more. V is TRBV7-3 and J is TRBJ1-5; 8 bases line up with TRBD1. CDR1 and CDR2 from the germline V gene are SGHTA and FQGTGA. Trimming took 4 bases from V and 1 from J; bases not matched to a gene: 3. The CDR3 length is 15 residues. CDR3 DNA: TGTGCCAGCAGCTGGACAGGGAAGAGCAATCAGCCCCAGCATTTT. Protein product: CASSWTGKSNQPQHF.

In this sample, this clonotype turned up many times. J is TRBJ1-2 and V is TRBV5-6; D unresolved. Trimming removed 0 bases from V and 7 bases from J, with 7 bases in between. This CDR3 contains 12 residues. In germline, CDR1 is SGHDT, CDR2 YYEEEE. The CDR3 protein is CASSLASSGYTF. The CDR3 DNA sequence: TGTGCCAGCAGCTTGGCTTCGAGTGGCTACACCTTC.

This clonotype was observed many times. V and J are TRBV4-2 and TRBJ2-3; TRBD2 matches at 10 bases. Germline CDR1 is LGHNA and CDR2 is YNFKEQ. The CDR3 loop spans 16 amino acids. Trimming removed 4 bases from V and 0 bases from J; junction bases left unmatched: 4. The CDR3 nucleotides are TGTGCCAGCAGCCGAGGGACTAGCGATAGCACAGATACGCAGTATTTT. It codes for CASSRGTSDSTDTQYF.

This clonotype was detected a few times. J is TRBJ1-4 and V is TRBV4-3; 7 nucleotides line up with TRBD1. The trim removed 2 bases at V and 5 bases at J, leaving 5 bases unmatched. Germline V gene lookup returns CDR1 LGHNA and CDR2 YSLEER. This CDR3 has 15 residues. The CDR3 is CASSQKGQSNEKLFF. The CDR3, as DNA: TGCGCCAGCAGCCAAAAGGGACAGTCAAATGAAAAACTGTTTTTT.

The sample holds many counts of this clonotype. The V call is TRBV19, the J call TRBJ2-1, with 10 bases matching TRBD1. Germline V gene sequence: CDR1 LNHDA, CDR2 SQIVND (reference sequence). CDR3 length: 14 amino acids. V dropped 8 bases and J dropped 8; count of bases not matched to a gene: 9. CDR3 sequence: CASGPGTGEDEQFF. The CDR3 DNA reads TGTGCCAGTGGACCCGGGACAGGGGAGGATGAGCAGTTCTTC.

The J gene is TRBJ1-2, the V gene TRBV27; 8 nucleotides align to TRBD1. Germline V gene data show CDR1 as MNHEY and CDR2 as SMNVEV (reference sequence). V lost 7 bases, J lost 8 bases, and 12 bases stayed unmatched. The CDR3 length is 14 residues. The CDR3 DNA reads TGTGCCAGCACGATGCAGGGGGCTTGGGGGGGCTACACCTTC. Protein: CASTMQGAWGGYTF.

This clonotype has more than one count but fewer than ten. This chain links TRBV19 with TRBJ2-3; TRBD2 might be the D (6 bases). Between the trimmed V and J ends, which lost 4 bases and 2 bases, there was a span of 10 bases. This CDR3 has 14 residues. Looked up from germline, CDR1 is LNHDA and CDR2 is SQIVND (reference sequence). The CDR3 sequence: CASSTGVYTDTQYF. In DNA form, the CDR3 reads TGTGCCAGTAGTACGGGGGTGTACACAGATACGCAGTATTTT.

The CDR3, as DNA: TGTGCCAGCAGCCCGGGGAGCGGGGGGCCTCGCAATGAGCAGTTCTTC. It codes for CASSPGSGGPRNEQFF. The chain joins TRBV5-4 to TRBJ2-1, with 9 bases matching TRBD2. The CDR3 is 16 residues long. Trimming cost V 4 bases and J 6 bases; bases outside gene matches: 11. In germline, CDR1 is SGHNT, CDR2 YYREEE (reference sequence).

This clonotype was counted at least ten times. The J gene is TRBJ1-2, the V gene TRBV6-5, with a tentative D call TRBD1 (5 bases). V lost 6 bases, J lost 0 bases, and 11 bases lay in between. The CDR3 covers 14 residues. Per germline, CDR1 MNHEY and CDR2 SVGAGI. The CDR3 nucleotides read TGTGCCAGCAGCAGGGACGGAGCTAACTATGGCTACACCTTC. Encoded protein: CASSRDGANYGYTF.